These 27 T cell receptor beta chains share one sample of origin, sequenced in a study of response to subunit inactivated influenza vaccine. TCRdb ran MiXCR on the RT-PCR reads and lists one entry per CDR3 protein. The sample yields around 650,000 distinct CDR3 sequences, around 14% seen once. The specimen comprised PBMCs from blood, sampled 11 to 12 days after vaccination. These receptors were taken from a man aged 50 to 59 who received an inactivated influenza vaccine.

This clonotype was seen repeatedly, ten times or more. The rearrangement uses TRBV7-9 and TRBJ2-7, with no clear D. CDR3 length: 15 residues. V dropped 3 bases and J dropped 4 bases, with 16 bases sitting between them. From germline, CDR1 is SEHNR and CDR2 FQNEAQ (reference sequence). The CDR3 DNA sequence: TGTGCCAGCAGCTTTCTTCCGGACGAGCCTTACGAGCAGTACTTC. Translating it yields CASSFLPDEPYEQYF.

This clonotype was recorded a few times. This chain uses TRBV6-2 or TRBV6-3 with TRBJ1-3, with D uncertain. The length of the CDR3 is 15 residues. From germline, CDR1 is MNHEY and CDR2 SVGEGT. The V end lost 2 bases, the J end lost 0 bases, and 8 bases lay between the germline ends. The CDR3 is CASSYTGYSGNTIYF. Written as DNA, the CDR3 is TGTGCCAGCAGTTACACCGGATACTCTGGAAACACCATATATTTT.

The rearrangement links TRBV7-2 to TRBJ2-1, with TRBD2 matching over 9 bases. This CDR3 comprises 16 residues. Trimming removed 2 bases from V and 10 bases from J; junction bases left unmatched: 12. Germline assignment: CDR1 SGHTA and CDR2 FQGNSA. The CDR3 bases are TGTGCCAGCAGCTTACTCCCCGCGGGGGGGCCAGGGGAGCAGTTCTTC. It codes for CASSLLPAGGPGEQFF.

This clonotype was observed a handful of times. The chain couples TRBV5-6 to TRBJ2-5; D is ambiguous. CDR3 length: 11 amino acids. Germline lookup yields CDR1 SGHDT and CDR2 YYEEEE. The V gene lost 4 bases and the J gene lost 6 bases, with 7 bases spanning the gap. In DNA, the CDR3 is TGTGCCAGCAGCACAGCACAGACCCAGTACTTC. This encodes CASSTAQTQYF.

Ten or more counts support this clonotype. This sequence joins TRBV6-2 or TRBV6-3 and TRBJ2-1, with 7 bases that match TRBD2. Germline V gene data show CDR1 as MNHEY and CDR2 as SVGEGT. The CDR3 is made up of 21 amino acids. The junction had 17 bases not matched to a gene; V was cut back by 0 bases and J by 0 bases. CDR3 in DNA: TGTGCCAGCAGTTACTCGAAAATTTCCAGGGAGGGGCCGAGCTCCTACAATGAGCAGTTCTTC. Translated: CASSYSKISREGPSSYNEQFF.

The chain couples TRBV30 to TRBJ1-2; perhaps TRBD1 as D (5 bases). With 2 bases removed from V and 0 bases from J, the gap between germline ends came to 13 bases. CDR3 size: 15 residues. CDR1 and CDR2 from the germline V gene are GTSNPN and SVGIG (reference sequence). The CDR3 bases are TGTGCCTGGAGTCCCGCCCCGGGGGCTAACTATGGCTACACCTTC. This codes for CAWSPAPGANYGYTF.

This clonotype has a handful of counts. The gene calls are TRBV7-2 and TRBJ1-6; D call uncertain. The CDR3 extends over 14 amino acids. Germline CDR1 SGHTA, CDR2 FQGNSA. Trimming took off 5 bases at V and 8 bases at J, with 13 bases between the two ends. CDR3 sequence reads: CASSHPGSHSPLHF. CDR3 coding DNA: TGTGCCAGCAGCCATCCAGGTAGCCATTCACCCCTCCACTTT.

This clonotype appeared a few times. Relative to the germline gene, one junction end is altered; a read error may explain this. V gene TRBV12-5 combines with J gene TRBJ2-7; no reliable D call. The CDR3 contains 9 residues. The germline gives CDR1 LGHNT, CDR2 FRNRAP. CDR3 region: CASGLGWKF. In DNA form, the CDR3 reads TGTGCTAGTGGTCTAGGATGGAAATTC.

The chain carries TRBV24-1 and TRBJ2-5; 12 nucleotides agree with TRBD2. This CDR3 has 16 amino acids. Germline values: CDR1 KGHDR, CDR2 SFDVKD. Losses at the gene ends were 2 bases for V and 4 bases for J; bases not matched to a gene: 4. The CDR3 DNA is TGTGCCACCAGTGATTCAGGACTAGCGGGACGAGAGACCCAGTACTTC. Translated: CATSDSGLAGRETQYF.

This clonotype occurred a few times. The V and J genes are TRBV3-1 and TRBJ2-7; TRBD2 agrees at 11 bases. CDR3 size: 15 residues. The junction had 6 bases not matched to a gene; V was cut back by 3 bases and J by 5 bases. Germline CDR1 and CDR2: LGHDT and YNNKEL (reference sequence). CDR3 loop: CASSHTSGSRNEQYF. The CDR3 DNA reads TGTGCCAGCAGCCACACTAGCGGGAGCAGGAACGAGCAGTACTTC.

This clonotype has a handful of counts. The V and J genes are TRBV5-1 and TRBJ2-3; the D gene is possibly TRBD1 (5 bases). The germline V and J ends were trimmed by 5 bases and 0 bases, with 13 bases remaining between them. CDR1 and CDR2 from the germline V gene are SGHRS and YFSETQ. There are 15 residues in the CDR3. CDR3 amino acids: CASRSAGFSTDTQYF. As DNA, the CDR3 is TGCGCCAGCAGATCAGCAGGGTTTAGCACAGATACGCAGTATTTT.

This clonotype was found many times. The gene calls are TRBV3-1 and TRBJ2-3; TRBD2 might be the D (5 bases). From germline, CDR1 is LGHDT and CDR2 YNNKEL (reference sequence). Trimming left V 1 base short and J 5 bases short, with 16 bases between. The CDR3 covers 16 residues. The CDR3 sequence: CASSQGLTSAGDTQYF. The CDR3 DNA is TGTGCCAGCAGCCAAGGATTGACATCCGCGGGAGATACGCAGTATTTT.

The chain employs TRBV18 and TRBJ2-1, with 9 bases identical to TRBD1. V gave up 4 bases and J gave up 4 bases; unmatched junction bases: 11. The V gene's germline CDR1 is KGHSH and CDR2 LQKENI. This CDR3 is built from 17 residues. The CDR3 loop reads CASSQKGGTGTYNEQFF. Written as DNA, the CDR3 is TGTGCCAGCTCACAAAAAGGAGGGACAGGGACGTACAATGAGCAGTTCTTC. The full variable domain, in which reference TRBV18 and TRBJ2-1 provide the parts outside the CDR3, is NAGVMQNPRHLVRRRGQEARLRCSPMKGHSHVYWYRQLPEEGLKFMVYLQKENIIDESGMPKERFSAEFPKEGPSILRIQQVVRGDSAAYFCASSQKGGTGTYNEQFFGPGTRLTVL.

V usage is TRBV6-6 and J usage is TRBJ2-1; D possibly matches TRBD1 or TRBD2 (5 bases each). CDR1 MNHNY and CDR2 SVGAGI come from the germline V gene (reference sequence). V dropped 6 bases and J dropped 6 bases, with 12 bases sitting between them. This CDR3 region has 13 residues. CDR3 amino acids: CASSPGTLNEQFF. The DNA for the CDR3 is TGTGCCAGCAGCCCCGGGACCCTCAATGAGCAGTTCTTC.

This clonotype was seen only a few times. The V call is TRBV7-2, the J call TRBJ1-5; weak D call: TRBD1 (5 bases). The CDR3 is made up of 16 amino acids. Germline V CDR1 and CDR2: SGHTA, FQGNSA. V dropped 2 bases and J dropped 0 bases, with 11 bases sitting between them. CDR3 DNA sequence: TGTGCCAGCAGCTTAAGGTCAGGGATTAGCAATCAGCCCCAGCATTTT. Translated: CASSLRSGISNQPQHF.

The CDR3 region is CSARVLYQETQYF. The CDR3 DNA sequence: TGCAGTGCTCGAGTTCTGTACCAAGAGACCCAGTACTTC. The rearrangement uses TRBV20-1 and TRBJ2-5; no firm D call. Germline lookup yields CDR1 DFQATT and CDR2 SNEGSKA (reference sequence). CDR3 size: 13 residues. Trimming stripped 5 bases from V and 0 bases from J, with 10 bases between.

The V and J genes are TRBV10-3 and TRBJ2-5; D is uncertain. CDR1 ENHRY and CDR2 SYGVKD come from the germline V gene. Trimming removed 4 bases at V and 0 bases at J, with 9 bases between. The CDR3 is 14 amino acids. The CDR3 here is CAISATKYQETQYF. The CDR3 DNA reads TGTGCCATCAGTGCAACTAAGTACCAAGAGACCCAGTACTTC.

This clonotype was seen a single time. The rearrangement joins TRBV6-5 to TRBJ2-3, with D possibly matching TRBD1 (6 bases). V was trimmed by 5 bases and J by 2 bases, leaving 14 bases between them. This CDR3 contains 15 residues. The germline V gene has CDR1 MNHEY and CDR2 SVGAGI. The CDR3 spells CASSHKDRFTDTQYF. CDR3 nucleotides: TGTGCCAGCAGTCACAAGGACAGATTCACAGATACGCAGTATTTT.

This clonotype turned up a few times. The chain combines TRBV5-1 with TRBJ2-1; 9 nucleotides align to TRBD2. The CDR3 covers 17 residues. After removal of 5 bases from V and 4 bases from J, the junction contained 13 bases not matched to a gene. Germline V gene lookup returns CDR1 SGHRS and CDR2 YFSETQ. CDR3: CASRGPGAGGPYNEQFF. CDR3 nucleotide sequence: TGCGCCAGCAGGGGACCTGGTGCGGGAGGGCCTTACAATGAGCAGTTCTTC.

CDR3 protein: CASSQGRGGVPTDTQYF. In nucleotides, the CDR3 is TGTGCCAGCAGCCAAGGTCGCGGCGGGGTGCCAACAGATACGCAGTATTTT. This rearrangement joins TRBV4-2 to TRBJ2-3; a weak D match, TRBD2 (6 bases). The CDR3 has 17 residues. V lost 1 base and J lost 3, with 17 bases in between. CDR1 and CDR2 from the germline V gene are LGHNA and YNFKEQ.

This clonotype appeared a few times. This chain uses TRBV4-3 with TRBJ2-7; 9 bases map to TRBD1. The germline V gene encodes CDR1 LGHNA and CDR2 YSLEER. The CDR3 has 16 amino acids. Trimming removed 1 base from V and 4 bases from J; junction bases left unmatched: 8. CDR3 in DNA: TGCGCCAGCAGCCAAGGAGCCGGGACAGGGATTTACGAGCAGTACTTC. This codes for CASSQGAGTGIYEQYF.

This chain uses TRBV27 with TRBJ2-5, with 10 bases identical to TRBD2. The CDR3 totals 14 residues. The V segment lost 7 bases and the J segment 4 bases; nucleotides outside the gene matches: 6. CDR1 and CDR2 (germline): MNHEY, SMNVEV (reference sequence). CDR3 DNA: TGTGCCAGCAAGCCCCTAGCGGGAGCAGAGACCCAGTACTTC. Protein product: CASKPLAGAETQYF.

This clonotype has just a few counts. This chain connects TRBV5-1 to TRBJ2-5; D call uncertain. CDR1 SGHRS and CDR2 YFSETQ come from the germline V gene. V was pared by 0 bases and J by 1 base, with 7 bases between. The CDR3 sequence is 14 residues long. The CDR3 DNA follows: TGCGCCAGCAGCTTGGCAGCATCCCAAGAGACCCAGTACTTC. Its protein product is CASSLAASQETQYF.

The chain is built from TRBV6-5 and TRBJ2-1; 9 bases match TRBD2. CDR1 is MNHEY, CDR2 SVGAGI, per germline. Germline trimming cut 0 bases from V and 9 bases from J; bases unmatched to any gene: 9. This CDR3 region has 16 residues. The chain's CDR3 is CASSYSGGRALGEQFF. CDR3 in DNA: TGTGCCAGCAGTTACTCGGGCGGGAGGGCCCTCGGTGAGCAGTTCTTC.

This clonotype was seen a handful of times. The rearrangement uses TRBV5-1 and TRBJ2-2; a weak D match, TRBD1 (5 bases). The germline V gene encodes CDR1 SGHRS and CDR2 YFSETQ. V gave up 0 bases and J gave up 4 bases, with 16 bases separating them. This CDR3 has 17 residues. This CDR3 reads CASSLAPRDRGTGELFF. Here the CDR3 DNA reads TGCGCCAGCAGCTTGGCCCCCAGGGATCGAGGCACCGGGGAGCTGTTTTTT.

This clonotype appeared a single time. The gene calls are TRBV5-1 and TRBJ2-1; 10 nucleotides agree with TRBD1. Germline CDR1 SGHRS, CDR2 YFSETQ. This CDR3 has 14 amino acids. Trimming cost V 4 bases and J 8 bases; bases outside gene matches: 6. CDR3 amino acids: CASSPGQGRDEQFF. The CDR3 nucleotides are TGCGCCAGCAGCCCGGGACAGGGGAGAGATGAGCAGTTCTTC.

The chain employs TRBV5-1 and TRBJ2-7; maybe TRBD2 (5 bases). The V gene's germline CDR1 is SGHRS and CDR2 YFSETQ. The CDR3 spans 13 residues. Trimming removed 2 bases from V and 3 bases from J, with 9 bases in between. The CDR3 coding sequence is TGCGCCAGCAGCTTTAGCGTGGACTACGAGCAGTACTTC. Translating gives CASSFSVDYEQYF.